These 3 T cell receptor beta chains originate from one sample sequenced in a study of cytomegalovirus exposure and HLA in healthy donors. In the PCR, 60 Vbeta and 13 Jbeta primers were used. Assay used: immunoSEQ multiplex PCR; TCRdb lists only in-frame clones, some missing. The sample holds about 100,000 clones, 82% seen once. Sequencing was carried out using PBMCs. The receptors originated from a man younger than 45 in good health and CMV-seropositive.

This chain uses TRBV6-6 with TRBJ1-2; D call uncertain. The CDR3 covers 14 residues. From germline, CDR1 is MNHNY and CDR2 SVGAGI (reference sequence). Trimming left V 2 bases short and J 1 base short, with 8 bases between. DNA for the CDR3: TGTGCCAGCAGTTACCTCGAGGGTAACTATGGCTACACCTTC. Translating it yields CASSYLEGNYGYTF.

The genes are TRBV19 and TRBJ2-2, with 7 bases matching TRBD1. J was trimmed by 5 bases and V by 8 bases; bases with no gene match: 2. Germline V lookup: CDR1 LNHDA, CDR2 SQIVND (reference sequence). CDR3 size: 12 residues. The CDR3 sequence is CASHRGTGELFF. The CDR3 DNA reads as TGTGCCAGTCACAGGGGAACCGGGGAGCTGTTTTTT.

V usage is TRBV19 and J usage is TRBJ1-2; 7 bases are shared with TRBD1. Germline V gives CDR1 LNHDA, CDR2 SQIVND (reference sequence). This CDR3 has 13 residues. The V segment lost 3 bases and the J segment 5 bases; nucleotides outside the gene matches: 3. CDR3 in amino acids: CASSMRRGYGYTF. In DNA, the CDR3 is TGTGCCAGTAGTATGCGCAGGGGGTATGGCTACACCTTC. Filled out from reference TRBV19 and TRBJ1-2, the complete variable domain reads DGGITQSPKYLFRKEGQNVTLSCEQNLNHDAMYWYRQDPGQGLRLIYYSQIVNDFQKGDIAEGYSVSREKKESFPLTVTSAQKNPTAFYLCASSMRRGYGYTFGSGTRLTVV.